The sequence of this T cell receptor (beta chain) was determined in a study of cytomegalovirus exposure and HLA in healthy donors (TCRdb year 2017). Turning to the overall study: According to an earlier analysis of several hundred of the donors, 150 million to 200 million T cells yielded some 110 million unique TCR beta sequences and 276 Gb of sequence data. Besides the first cohort of 666 subjects, a separate validation cohort made up of 95 to 150 different subjects was used. A later analysis re-examined previously published TCR beta repertoires from just over 650 donors and added high-resolution HLA genotyping to investigate patterns of TCR occurrence. All discovery cohort repertoires had been generated using a single sequencing platform. The study combined high-throughput TCR immunosequencing, statistical association of individual TCRs with disease status, and machine learning to predict cytomegalovirus infection status. An earlier analysis of 587 of the donors used high-throughput TCR beta sequencing to judge whether each TCR beta V gene segment behaved as functional or pseudogenic. Using immunosequencing, the study profiled T cell repertoires from about 610 subjects and related those repertoires to cytomegalovirus serostatus. A later genetic analysis took genome-wide SNP genotypes for about three fifths of the roughly 700 donors and used that subset as a discovery cohort. Typing coverage differed by locus: A, B, C, DRB1 and DQB1 were typed in roughly 620-640 donors, DQA1 in roughly 510, DPA1 in around 580, and DPB1 in roughly 470. Approximately 300 gigabases of sequencing data and approximately 84 million unique TCR sequences were included in an early release covering over 600 HLA-typed donors. The study aimed to test whether signatures of past pathogen exposure could be identified by cataloging public T cell receptors. Donor age, sex, ethnicity and CMV serostatus were collected together with the repertoire data. Across about 370 genotyped donors of the cohort, an average of approximately 220,000 unique TCR beta nucleotide sequences per donor were sequenced, and 15% to 20% of those sequences were non-productive. HLA typing included class I and class II loci at four-digit resolution. Rather than using new phenotypic data, the later analysis identified candidate immune exposures from TCR beta sequences and from how often those sequences occurred across donors. Five DR-DQ haplotypes were treated as single units for association and clustering because of strong linkage in the cohort. Of the roughly 410 genotyped donors, roughly 80% were placed in the genetic ancestry cluster associated with self-reported Caucasian donors.

In total, around 600 healthy bone marrow donors made up the cohort. Cohort members were all nominally healthy when sampled, although unrecorded immune exposures were likely present. The donor tested CMV seronegative, placing the donor among the 350 or so seronegative members of the cohort. A peripheral blood sample was collected from each donor, and TCR beta sequencing was performed on peripheral blood mononuclear cells. The Qiagen DNeasy Blood Extraction Kit was used to extract genomic DNA from the blood cell samples. The investigation overall reported the following: In a later analysis, HLA-associated TCR beta chains showed more clonal expansion and lower generation probabilities than non-associated chains that were equally common. A further reported finding was that TCR beta sequences accurately predicted the HLA-A and HLA-B alleles for most subjects in the first cohort. A later analysis reported that several top co-occurrence clusters appeared linked to parvovirus B19, influenza, CMV and Epstein-Barr virus. The only immune exposure information available for the cohort was CMV serostatus. Specific HLA alleles were associated with 15,000 to 20,000 TCR beta sequences at a false discovery rate of 0.05 in a later analysis. When HLA alleles, especially DR and DQ, strongly co-occurred, TCR associations were difficult to assign to individual alleles. The classifier was reported to diagnose cytomegalovirus status with high specificity and sensitivity in both the original cohort and the validation cohort. Correlated functional status among segregating V segments might be attributable to linkage disequilibrium, but an unknown experimental factor could not be ruled out. According to a later genetic analysis, donors in an Asian-associated ancestry cluster had fewer N-insertions in productive TCRs than the approximately 670-donor mean. In the study, around 150 TCR beta chains were listed as associated with cytomegalovirus. A later analysis found that most CMV-associated TCR beta chains appeared HLA-restricted, with HLA associations seemingly driven largely by CMV exposure. Most TCR sequences were observed very rarely across donors, whereas some public TCRs were present in many individuals. A group of highly shared sequence variants was considered likely to be a technical artifact of the sequencing pipeline. The authors suggested that the approach could potentially be generalized to other disease states and immunological phenotypes. Because counts were too low, about 18 rarely observed V segments, including chromosome 9 orphons, were excluded from the earlier analysis of fewer than 650 of the donors. A few of the identified cytomegalovirus-associated TCR beta chains were confirmed in vitro to be specific for cytomegalovirus antigens. Because some donors lacked HLA typing at each locus, the association tests relied only on the typed subset. This cohort had only TCR beta chains sequenced, and the lack of alpha or paired-chain data limited which features could be detected. In a later analysis, the rate of TCR association differed among HLA loci, with DRB1 alleles having the most associated TCRs and HLA-C alleles having the fewest. Sequencing depth was assumed to be roughly uniform across donors in the presence/absence analyses, though that assumption may not hold. Some IMGT-functional V segments, including TRBV6-2 and TRBV6-3, could not be told apart with the 87-base-pair reads, so those segments were excluded. In an earlier analysis of around 600 of the donors, most TCR beta V segments appeared in productive rearrangements about 87% or about 30% of the time, broadly matching IMGT annotations. An association between a missense DCLRE1C variant and V-gene and J-gene trimming of TCR beta chains was found in a later genetic analysis and replicated in an independent cohort.

The CDR3 has 12 amino acids, counting the end cysteine and phenylalanine. The sequence is cut down to CDR3 DNA, 36 bases in frame from base 1. The V end loses 8 bases and the J end loses 2 bases, and a stretch of 10 bases separates them. Per the germline V gene, SNHLY is the CDR1 and FYNNEI is the CDR2. Turning to this clone: Its antigen target is currently unknown. No much larger clone is present one base from it, and per-base qualities are unavailable.

Library construction relied on the immunoSEQ multiplex PCR assay. For the multiplex PCR, a mixture combining 60 forward primers for TCR Vbeta segments and 13 reverse primers for TCR Jbeta segments was used. Amplification of the CDR3 region of rearranged TCR beta genes was performed with a multiplex PCR assay on genomic DNA. On the Illumina HiSeq System, the amplified TCR beta libraries were sequenced as 87-base-pair reads. Per the source publication's procedure: In a later analysis, tens of millions of unique TCR beta chains were counted across the approximately 670 repertoires, and roughly 11 million of these chains were shared by at least two donors. To remove PCR and sequencing errors, raw reads were error-corrected and collapsed into unique sequences using a nearest-neighbor algorithm that merged closely related sequences. CDR3 sequences were aligned to IMGT reference sequences to assign V, D and J gene segments. For a sequence to be retained, at least a six-nucleotide match to both a V gene segment and a J gene segment was required. Rearrangements were called productive when the CDR3 lacked stop codons and stayed in frame with V and J; all others were non-productive. CDR3 was defined by IMGT convention, running from the second conserved V-encoded cysteine to the conserved J-encoded phenylalanine. The earlier analysis of about 620 of the donors excluded sequences that lacked an unambiguous match to a single V gene segment. An earlier analysis of approximately 590 of the donors classified V segments as functional when productive rearrangements were above 56.7% and as segregating when the standard deviation between donors was above 5%. To diagnose cytomegalovirus status from the catalog of TCR beta chain sequences, a statistical classification framework was built. In a later analysis, V and J genes were assigned by comparing TCR nucleotide sequences against IMGT/GENE-DB human TR gene sequences. The TCRdist pipeline was used in a later analysis to assign CDR3 sequences and most-parsimonious VDJ recombination scenarios. A later analysis defined each TCR beta chain by its CDR3 amino acid sequence plus V-gene family, and excluded reads lacking a unique V-gene family. As a way to deal with suspected cross-contamination and a sequencing artifact, a later analysis dropped 640 or so nucleotide sequences that were highly shared and had low generation probability. A later analysis calculated a clonal expansion index for each public chain from normalized within-repertoire ranks of inferred template counts. A later analysis computed generation probabilities with a VDJ recombination model fitted to out-of-frame rearrangements, and checked the results against IGoR. In a later analysis, TCR-TCR, TCR-HLA and TCR-CMV co-occurrence was scored with hypergeometric tests, and a repertoire-size bias correction was applied to TCR pairs. In a later analysis, false discovery rates were estimated by permuting HLA or CMV assignments 20 times. In a later analysis, co-occurring TCRs were grouped using DBSCAN, and TCRdist sequence similarity was added for clustering within HLA-allele-positive subsets. For co-occurrence clustering, repertoires with fewer than 30,000 or more than 120,000 public chains were excluded, along with five repertoires with anomalous nucleotide sharing. The table was pulled from immuneACCESS by TCRdb, which kept in-frame rearrangements only. Such tables lose some clones; where checked, under half of the loss comes from unresolved V genes, and the rest has no known cause. V, J and clone size are those of that table, while D and trimming were read from the DNA. Counted in this sample were roughly 220,000 clones; approximately 68% of them appeared once. The leading ten clones occupy 1.8% of the sample.

This receptor was identified in a woman aged 30 to 39 in good health and CMV-seronegative. Recombination connected TRBV2 to TRBJ2-7, and TRBD2 may be the D gene, going by 5 matching bases. The source material was PBMCs. CDR3 region: CASVGSTYEQYF. The DNA sequence is given as TGTGCCAGCGTGGGGAGTACCTACGAGCAGTACTTC.